The 28 T cell receptor beta chains below come from one sample, sequenced in a study of T-cell reconstitution after alpha-beta-depleted transplantation in children. Construction of the TCRbeta library involved unique molecular identifiers. TCRdb fed the PCR reads into MiXCR, producing one record per CDR3 protein. This sample carries more than 400,000 distinct CDR3 sequences, about 10% of them seen once, and the ten largest clones take less than 15%. The sequenced sample was PBMCs, mostly from graft donor cells, obtained 180 days after TCRalphabeta/CD19-depleted stem cell transplant. These receptors were taken from a female patient aged 2-15 years who had a stem cell transplant for aplastic anemia, so the T cells may come from the graft donor.

The chain employs TRBV6-2 or TRBV6-3 and TRBJ2-5; D is possibly TRBD1 (5 bases). Germline V gene data show CDR1 as MNHEY and CDR2 as SVGEGT. The CDR3 is 15 amino acids. V lost 2 bases and J 3 bases, leaving 13 bases between the germline ends. In DNA, the CDR3 is TGTGCCAGCAGTTACCCGGACATCCGCAAAGAGACCCAGTACTTC. It encodes CASSYPDIRKETQYF.

This clonotype has at least ten counts. The chain combines TRBV12-3 or TRBV12-4 with TRBJ2-5, with D possibly TRBD1 on 6 matching bases. Trimming pared 6 bases from V and 7 bases from J, leaving 18 bases between. This CDR3 comprises 14 residues. DNA for the CDR3: TGTGCCAGCAGGTTGGACCAAACAGGGACGACCCAGTACTTC. Encoded protein: CASRLDQTGTTQYF.

There are many counts of this clonotype. The chain employs TRBV29-1 and TRBJ2-1; possibly TRBD1 or TRBD2 for D (6 bases each). CDR3 length equals 13 residues. The V end lost 3 bases, the J end lost 3 bases, and 9 bases lay between the germline ends. Germline-derived CDR1 and CDR2 are SQVTM and ANQGSEA. The chain's CDR3 is CSVDRGLYNEQFF. The CDR3, as DNA: TGCAGCGTTGATCGGGGGCTCTACAATGAGCAGTTCTTC.

The chain uses TRBV10-3 and TRBJ2-7; 9 nucleotides match TRBD2. CDR3 length equals 17 residues. Unmatched junction bases numbered 12, after V lost 3 bases and J lost 3 bases. CDR1 and CDR2 from the germline V gene are ENHRY and SYGVKD. CDR3 DNA sequence: TGTGCCATCAGTGACCTCGGTCTGCTAGCGGGGTTCTACGAGCAGTACTTC. It translates to CAISDLGLLAGFYEQYF.

This chain connects TRBV18 to TRBJ2-5, with unresolved D. Trimming pared 2 bases from V and 0 bases from J, leaving 10 bases between. Per the germline V gene, CDR1 is KGHSH and CDR2 is LQKENI. This CDR3 is 15 amino acids long. The CDR3 region is CASSPSVGNQETQYF. CDR3 DNA sequence: TGTGCCAGCTCACCATCGGTAGGCAACCAAGAGACCCAGTACTTC.

This clonotype was found a few times. The V call is TRBV9, the J call TRBJ2-3; a weak D match, TRBD1 (5 bases). V gave up 6 bases and J gave up 4 bases, with 15 bases separating them. Germline V gives CDR1 SGDLS, CDR2 YYNGEE. This CDR3 contains 14 residues. The CDR3 sequence: CASTISTQADTQYF. The CDR3 DNA reads TGTGCCAGCACCATTTCTACACAGGCAGATACGCAGTATTTT.

The V call is TRBV11-2, the J call TRBJ1-1, with a tentative D call TRBD1 (5 bases). V was cut by 1 base and J by 7 bases, with 16 bases left in between. CDR1 and CDR2 (germline): SGHAT, FQNNGV. The CDR3 loop spans 15 amino acids. Here the CDR3 DNA reads TGTGCCAGCAGCTTAGGGGGGACTACAGCGGATGAAGCTTTCTTT. It yields the protein CASSLGGTTADEAFF.

The V gene is TRBV12-3 or TRBV12-4, the J gene TRBJ2-1, with a weak D call TRBD2 (6 bases). The CDR3 extends over 14 amino acids. The ends were cut back, 5 bases at V and 6 bases at J, with 14 bases in the middle. The CDR3 nucleotides are TGTGCCAGCAGTAGAAGGGACTTCTTCAATGAGCAGTTCTTC. Its protein product is CASSRRDFFNEQFF.

The genes are TRBV20-1 and TRBJ2-1; 9 positions match TRBD2. J was trimmed by 0 bases and V by 0 bases; bases with no gene match: 12. The CDR3 has 19 amino acids. CDR1 DFQATT and CDR2 SNEGSKA come from the germline V gene (reference sequence). CDR3: CSARDWASGIWSSYNEQFF. CDR3 sequence (DNA): TGCAGTGCTAGAGATTGGGCTAGCGGGATTTGGAGCTCCTACAATGAGCAGTTCTTC.

The CDR3 nucleotides read TGTGCCATCCGCCCACATCGGGACAACTCCTACGAGCAGTACTTC. Translating it yields CAIRPHRDNSYEQYF. The gene calls are TRBV10-3 and TRBJ2-7, with D maybe TRBD1 (6 bases). Germline V gene lookup returns CDR1 ENHRY and CDR2 SYGVKD. V dropped 8 bases and J dropped 0 bases, with 17 bases sitting between them. The CDR3 totals 15 residues.

V and J are TRBV7-2 and TRBJ2-7; 7 bases fit TRBD2. The CDR3 spans 14 residues. With 4 bases clipped from V and 2 bases from J, the junction kept 5 bases outside the gene matches. The germline gives CDR1 SGHTA, CDR2 FQGNSA. The CDR3 DNA follows: TGTGCCAGCAGCTCGATGGGACTAACCTACGAGCAGTACTTC. Protein product: CASSSMGLTYEQYF.

There are a few counts of this clonotype. This chain links TRBV4-3 with TRBJ2-3; D perhaps matches TRBD2 (5 bases). Per the germline V gene, CDR1 is LGHNA and CDR2 is YSLEER. V was pared by 5 bases and J by 2 bases, with 11 bases between. CDR3 length: 14 residues. The CDR3 spells CASSEGPHTDTQYF. In DNA form, the CDR3 reads TGCGCCAGCAGCGAGGGCCCCCACACAGATACGCAGTATTTT.

This clonotype occurred a few times. The rearrangement uses TRBV11-2 and TRBJ2-5; D is possibly TRBD1 (5 bases). CDR1 and CDR2 from the germline V gene are SGHAT and FQNNGV. This CDR3 spans 14 amino acids. Trimming stripped 1 base from V and 3 bases from J, with 9 bases between. In DNA form, the CDR3 reads TGTGCCAGCAGCTTAGTAGTCAGGGAAGAGACCCAGTACTTC. Encoded protein: CASSLVVREETQYF.

The rearrangement joins TRBV5-1 to TRBJ2-1, with TRBD2 identical over 13 bases. CDR3 length: 15 amino acids. V trimming: 3 bases; J trimming: 6 bases; junction bases outside the gene matches: 3. CDR1 and CDR2 from the germline V gene are SGHRS and YFSETQ. DNA for the CDR3: TGCGCCAGCAGCTACCGACTAGCGGGGGGCAATGAGCAGTTCTTC. This encodes CASSYRLAGGNEQFF.

This clonotype was counted between two and nine times. The chain recombines TRBV4-3 with TRBJ2-7; 8 bases match TRBD2. The germline CDR1 and CDR2 sequences are LGHNA and YSLEER. J gave up 1 base and V 0 bases, and 8 bases lay outside the gene matches. The CDR3 is 17 amino acids. DNA of the CDR3: TGCGCCAGCAGCCAAGATCTTGGCGGGGGGTTGTCCTACGAGCAGTACTTC. Residues: CASSQDLGGGLSYEQYF.

This clonotype has a count of ten or more. J is TRBJ1-2 and V is TRBV7-3, with D perhaps TRBD1 (6 bases). Between the trimmed V and J ends, which lost 4 bases and 4 bases, there was a span of 13 bases. Germline CDR1 reads SGHTA; CDR2 reads FQGTGA. The CDR3 extends over 14 amino acids. The CDR3: CASSSPDRSYGYTF. CDR3 in DNA: TGTGCCAGCAGCTCCCCGGACAGATCCTATGGCTACACCTTC.

The chain joins TRBV5-6 to TRBJ2-7; 8 bases map to TRBD1. The CDR3 has 16 residues. Germline lookup yields CDR1 SGHDT and CDR2 YYEEEE. Trimming took 4 bases from V and 3 from J; bases not matched to a gene: 12. The CDR3 sequence: CASSQTWTGPFYEQYF. The DNA of the CDR3 is TGTGCCAGCAGCCAAACCTGGACAGGGCCCTTCTACGAGCAGTACTTC. Together with reference TRBV5-6 and TRBJ2-7, the CDR3 gives the full variable domain: DAGVTQSPTHLIKTRGQQVTLRCSPKSGHDTVSWYQQALGQGPQFIFQYYEEEERQRGNFPDRFSGHQFPNYSSELNVNALLLGDSALYLCASSQTWTGPFYEQYFGPGTRLTVT.

The CDR3 DNA is TGTGCCAGCAGCGCAAAACCGGGACCTACGAACACCGGGGAGCTGTTTTTT. It codes for CASSAKPGPTNTGELFF. V and J are TRBV9 and TRBJ2-2; D may be TRBD1 or TRBD2 (5 bases each). Trimming removed 3 bases from V and 0 bases from J, with 15 bases in between. This CDR3 is 17 amino acids long. Per the germline V gene, CDR1 is SGDLS and CDR2 is YYNGEE.

The CDR3: CASSQPGTSGIFAQASYNEQFF. The CDR3 DNA reads TGCGCCAGCAGCCAACCTGGGACTAGCGGGATTTTTGCCCAAGCCTCCTACAATGAGCAGTTCTTC. This chain uses TRBV4-1 with TRBJ2-1; 13 bases match TRBD2. CDR1 and CDR2 from the germline V gene are MGHRA and YSYEKL. V lost 2 bases, J lost 0 bases, and 16 bases stayed unmatched. The length of the CDR3 is 22 residues.

Only a few counts were recorded for this clonotype. The chain employs TRBV20-1 and TRBJ2-3; 10 nucleotides agree with TRBD2. Trimming took 5 bases from V and 3 from J; bases not matched to a gene: 8. The CDR3 totals 15 residues. Germline values: CDR1 DFQATT, CDR2 SNEGSKA (reference sequence). The CDR3 region has the DNA TGCAGTGCTCGTTCCGGGACTAGCGTGACAGATACGCAGTATTTT. This translates into CSARSGTSVTDTQYF.

This clonotype was seen a handful of times. The chain is built from TRBV6-4 and TRBJ1-5; 8 nucleotides align to TRBD1. Germline values: CDR1 MRHNA, CDR2 SNTAGT. The V and J ends lost 3 bases and 0 bases, in that order; junction bases with no gene match: 4. The CDR3 consists of 16 residues. In DNA, the CDR3 is TGTGCCAGCAGTGATTGCAGGGGGCTTAGCAATCAGCCCCAGCATTTT. Encoded protein: CASSDCRGLSNQPQHF.

DNA for the CDR3: TGTGCCAGCAGCACCCCCCTCCCAGAGGATGAGCAGTTCTTC. Protein product: CASSTPLPEDEQFF. The rearrangement links TRBV7-9 to TRBJ2-1; D not resolved. CDR1 is SEHNR, CDR2 FQNEAQ, per germline (reference sequence). The CDR3 has 14 residues. Trimming removed 5 bases from V and 8 bases from J, with 16 bases in between.

There are a few counts of this clonotype. The chain is built from TRBV7-2 and TRBJ2-5, with unresolved D. In germline, CDR1 is SGHTA, CDR2 FQGNSA. V lost 1 base to trimming and J lost 2 bases, with 8 bases between them. This CDR3 region has 14 residues. The CDR3 bases are TGTGCCAGCAGCTTAGTCACACTACAAGAGACCCAGTACTTC. This codes for CASSLVTLQETQYF. The full variable domain, its missing parts supplied by reference TRBV7-2 and TRBJ2-5, is GAGVSQSPSNKVTEKGKDVELRCDPISGHTALYWYRQSLGQGLEFLIYFQGNSAPDKSGLPSDRFSAERTGGSVSTLTIQRTQQEDSAVYLCASSLVTLQETQYFGPGTRLLVL.

This clonotype was seen more than once but under ten times. V is TRBV18 and J is TRBJ1-6, with 9 bases matching TRBD1. Germline lookup yields CDR1 KGHSH and CDR2 LQKENI. CDR3 length: 15 residues. V trimming: 2 bases; J trimming: 6 bases; junction bases outside the gene matches: 2. CDR3 region: CASSPRTGANSPLHF. In nucleotides, the CDR3 is TGTGCCAGCTCACCAAGGACAGGGGCTAATTCACCCCTCCACTTT. The full variable domain, in which reference TRBV18 and TRBJ1-6 provide the parts outside the CDR3, is NAGVMQNPRHLVRRRGQEARLRCSPMKGHSHVYWYRQLPEEGLKFMVYLQKENIIDESGMPKERFSAEFPKEGPSILRIQQVVRGDSAAYFCASSPRTGANSPLHFGNGTRLTVT.

V is TRBV19 and J is TRBJ2-2; 8 nucleotides line up with TRBD2. Germline assignment: CDR1 LNHDA and CDR2 SQIVND (reference sequence). CDR3 length: 17 residues. J was trimmed by 7 bases and V by 3 bases; bases with no gene match: 13. The CDR3: CASSIPAAGRAFGELFF. CDR3 nucleotide sequence: TGTGCCAGTAGTATCCCGGCCGCCGGGAGGGCCTTCGGGGAGCTGTTTTTT. The complete variable domain, with remaining parts taken from reference TRBV19 and TRBJ2-2, reads DGGITQSPKYLFRKEGQNVTLSCEQNLNHDAMYWYRQDPGQGLRLIYYSQIVNDFQKGDIAEGYSVSREKKESFPLTVTSAQKNPTAFYLCASSIPAAGRAFGELFFGEGSRLTVL.

The table lists this clonotype with a few counts. This sequence joins TRBV6-1 and TRBJ2-1; a weak D match, TRBD2 (6 bases). The CDR3 sequence is 16 residues long. Trimming removed 6 bases at V and 3 bases at J, with 18 bases between. Germline V gene data show CDR1 as MNHNS and CDR2 as SASEGT. CDR3: CASSPRGAGLYNEQFF. As DNA, the CDR3 is TGTGCCAGCAGCCCCCGTGGCGCGGGACTCTACAATGAGCAGTTCTTC.

This clonotype was detected ten times or more. The CDR3 nucleotides read TGTGCCAGCAGAAGGGCTTCCATGAACACTGAAGCTTTCTTT. It codes for CASRRASMNTEAFF. The chain employs TRBV12-3 or TRBV12-4 and TRBJ1-1; D remains ambiguous. CDR3 length: 14 amino acids. Trimming pared 6 bases from V and 0 bases from J, leaving 11 bases between.

The V gene is TRBV5-1, the J gene TRBJ2-1, with D unresolved. Trimming removed 0 bases at V and 9 bases at J, with 13 bases between. The CDR3 is 14 residues long. Germline-derived CDR1 and CDR2 are SGHRS and YFSETQ. The CDR3 region has the DNA TGCGCCAGCAGCTTGGGGGATACAATTTTTGAGCAGTTCTTC. Encoded protein: CASSLGDTIFEQFF.